The 7 T cell receptor beta chains given below trace back to one sample, sequenced in a study of PD-L1 blockade in urothelial cancer (dated by TCRdb to about 2017). The time point label here, explained by the study, means: pretreatment peripheral blood. The library was obtained by the immunoSEQ multiplex PCR assay. The table was pulled from immuneACCESS by TCRdb, which kept in-frame rearrangements only. Such tables lose some clones; where checked, under half of the loss comes from unresolved V genes, and the rest has no known cause. The sample data list tens of thousands of clones, and roughly 84% of these were observed just once. The ten largest clones capture roughly 8.3% of the sample. The sample consisted of PBMCs, taken around atezolizumab (anti-PD-L1) treatment. The receptor source for this set is a woman between 65 and 79 years old with urothelial cancer.

The rearrangement links TRBV18 to TRBJ2-7, with 7 bases lining up with TRBD2. CDR3 length: 14 residues. Germline assignment: CDR1 KGHSH and CDR2 LQKENI. After removal of 1 base from V and 6 bases from J, the junction contained 6 bases not matched to a gene. The DNA of the CDR3 is TGTGCCAGCTCACCACGCGGGAGTCCCCGCGAGCAGTACTTC. It codes for CASSPRGSPREQYF.

The chain uses TRBV18 and TRBJ2-3; tentative D call: TRBD1 (6 bases). Trimming removed 3 bases from V and 3 bases from J, with 13 bases in between. Germline CDR1 reads KGHSH; CDR2 reads LQKENI. The CDR3 totals 15 residues. The DNA of the CDR3 is TGTGCCAGCTCACCGAAACAGGGTTGGACAGATACGCAGTATTTT. It codes for CASSPKQGWTDTQYF.

The V call is TRBV2, the J call TRBJ1-3; D gene ambiguous. Trimming pared 4 bases from V and 4 bases from J, leaving 5 bases between. CDR1 is SNHLY, CDR2 FYNNEI, per germline. This CDR3 region has 12 residues. CDR3 sequence (DNA): TGTGCCAGCAGTGGTAGCGGAAACACCATATATTTT. Amino acid sequence: CASSGSGNTIYF.

The gene calls are TRBV19 and TRBJ1-5; 10 nucleotides align to TRBD1. Germline loops: CDR1 LNHDA, CDR2 SQIVND (reference sequence). The CDR3 covers 15 residues. Losses at the gene ends were 3 bases for V and 2 bases for J; bases not matched to a gene: 1. The CDR3 spells CASSMTGGGNQPQHF. In nucleotides, the CDR3 is TGTGCCAGTAGTATGACAGGGGGCGGCAATCAGCCCCAGCATTTT.

This chain joins TRBV30 and TRBJ1-1, with D tentatively TRBD1 (5 bases). The CDR3 has 15 amino acids. The germline V gene has CDR1 GTSNPN and CDR2 SVGIG (reference sequence). Trimming took 0 bases from V and 0 from J, leaving 11 bases between them. The CDR3 loop is CAWSVDPGMNTEAFF. The CDR3 region has the DNA TGTGCCTGGAGTGTAGATCCAGGGATGAACACTGAAGCTTTCTTT.

The chain uses TRBV18 and TRBJ2-5; 7 bases match TRBD1. CDR3 length equals 14 residues. V lost 4 bases to trimming and J lost 4 bases; unmatched junction nucleotides: 6. From germline, CDR1 is KGHSH and CDR2 LQKENI. CDR3 loop: CASSRGTVGETQYF. The DNA of the CDR3 is TGTGCCAGCTCACGGGGGACAGTCGGAGAGACCCAGTACTTC.

The rearrangement links TRBV4-2 to TRBJ2-6; TRBD2 agrees at 11 bases. CDR1 is LGHNA, CDR2 YNFKEQ, per germline. J was trimmed by 0 bases and V by 0 bases; bases with no gene match: 7. This CDR3 has 20 residues. CDR3 nucleotide sequence: TGTGCCAGCAGCCAAGATCTAGGGACTAGCGGCTACTCTGGGGCCAACGTCCTGACTTTC. Amino acids: CASSQDLGTSGYSGANVLTF.